This TCR beta chain came from a study of CD8+CD57+ T cells in acquired aplastic anemia. Study background: Sorted CD4+ and CD8+ cells gave a mean 3.2 ug DNA, range about 0.19 to 27.4 ug.

Investigators profiled TCR beta VDJ and CDR3 from genomic DNA template. In TCRdb, the reads were re-called with MiXCR into one record per CDR3 protein. This table holds approximately 220,000 distinct CDR3 sequences, around 50% found once. Only patients with CD8+CD57+ cell expansion on flow cytometry were chosen for sequencing. The CDR3 is 14 amino acids. Germline-derived CDR1 and CDR2 are SGHRS and YFSETQ. The trim removed 0 bases at V and 5 bases at J, leaving 4 bases unmatched. Remarks on this clonotype: Its specificity is unknown. This clone may be a read error of a much larger clone one base away. The missing conserved phenylalanine or tryptophan at the end of this CDR3 makes a read error likely.

Overall study results and limits: About 29 CD8+ CDR3 sequences occurred in both the patients and the controls.

The chain uses TRBV5-1 and TRBJ1-1; 7 positions match TRBD1. The clonotype comes from a human donor with aplastic anemia. The sequencing input was sorted CD4+, CD8+, or CD8+CD57+ T cells (not recorded which) from PBMCs. CDR3 DNA: TGCGCCAGCAGCTTGGACAGGGGTGGGACTGAAGCTTTCTCT. Its protein is CASSLDRGGTEAFS.